Following are 2 T cell receptor beta chains from one sample sequenced in a study of blood T cell repertoires in COVID-19. The assay was immunoSEQ multiplex PCR, and TCRdb's table has in-frame clones only and misses some. Of approximately 97,000 clones in the sample, approximately 90% were seen once. Sequences were obtained from peripheral blood. These receptors were taken from a man over 45 with active COVID-19.

The chain's CDR3 is CASSISQGVNTEAFF. The DNA of the CDR3 is TGTGCCAGTAGTATCTCCCAGGGGGTGAACACTGAAGCTTTCTTT. This chain joins TRBV19 and TRBJ1-1; 7 nucleotides align to TRBD1. The CDR3 totals 15 residues. Germline V CDR1 and CDR2: LNHDA, SQIVND (reference sequence). J lost 0 bases, V lost 3 bases, and 4 bases had no gene match.

The V and J genes are TRBV4-3 and TRBJ1-1; 9 bases are a match to TRBD1. The CDR3 extends over 16 amino acids. The V segment lost 2 bases and the J segment 5 bases; nucleotides outside the gene matches: 9. The V gene's germline CDR1 is LGHNA and CDR2 YSLEER. This CDR3 is CASSQTAGQGGTEAFF. Here the CDR3 DNA reads TGCGCCAGCAGCCAAACTGCGGGACAGGGAGGGACTGAAGCTTTCTTT.